Listed here is a single TCR beta chain. Its specificity is not known. The CDR3 contains 13 residues. V lost 3 bases and J lost 4; bases outside the gene matches: 5. Germline V gene data show CDR1 as DFQATT and CDR2 as SNEGSKA (reference sequence). The sample comes from a study of T cell responses to AZD1222 COVID-19 vaccine. Study-wide findings and caveats: It should be noted that donors were predominantly white British and more often female, and clonal diversity was possibly underestimated. Only a handful of individuals given AZD1222 were seropositive at baseline. A reported finding is that nearly half of spike-specific TCRs target unmutated variant regions.

Investigators merged groups given second doses at roughly 4 or roughly 12 weeks. Data came from immunoSEQ multiplex PCR; TCRdb stores just in-frame clones and leaves some out. The table includes 45,000 to 65,000 clones, approximately 80% detected once. This specimen was peripheral blood, taken 28 days after the second AZD1222 dose. This chain links TRBV20-1 with TRBJ1-2; 7 bases match TRBD1. The receptor comes from an adult who received the AZD1222 COVID-19 vaccine. The DNA for the CDR3 is TGCAGTGCTAGTGGGTCAGGGGGCTATGGCTACACCTTC. This encodes CSASGSGGYGYTF.